This T cell receptor (beta chain) derives from a study of CDR3 diversity in severe acne. The V and J ends lost 5 bases and 7 bases respectively, with 11 bases between them. The V gene's germline CDR1 is SGHAT and CDR2 FQNNGV. This CDR3 comprises 12 residues. This clonotype appeared a few times. TCRdb re-called the PCR reads through MiXCR, storing one row per CDR3 protein. Of around 100,000 distinct CDR3 sequences in the sample, 51% were seen once. The sample taken for sequencing was blood. The receptor comes from a male donor with acne. V gene TRBV11-2 combines with J gene TRBJ1-1; no reliable D call. CDR3 sequence (DNA): TGTGCCAGCAGCCCCCCCCGGCGTGAAGCTTTCTTT. Translating gives CASSPPRREAFF.